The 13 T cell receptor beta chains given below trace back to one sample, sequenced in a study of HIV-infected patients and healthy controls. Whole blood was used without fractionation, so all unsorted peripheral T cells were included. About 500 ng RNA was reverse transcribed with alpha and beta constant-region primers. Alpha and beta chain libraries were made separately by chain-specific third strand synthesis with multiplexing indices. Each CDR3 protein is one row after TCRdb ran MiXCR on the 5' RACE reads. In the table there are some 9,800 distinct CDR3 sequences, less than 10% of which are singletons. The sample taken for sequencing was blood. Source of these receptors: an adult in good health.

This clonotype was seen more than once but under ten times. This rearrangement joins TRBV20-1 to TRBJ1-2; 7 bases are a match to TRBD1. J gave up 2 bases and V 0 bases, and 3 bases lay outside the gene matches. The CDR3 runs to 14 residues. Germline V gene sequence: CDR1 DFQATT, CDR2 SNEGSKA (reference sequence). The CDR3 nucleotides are TGCAGTGCTAGAGAGGACAGGAAGAACTATGGCTACACCTTC. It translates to CSAREDRKNYGYTF.

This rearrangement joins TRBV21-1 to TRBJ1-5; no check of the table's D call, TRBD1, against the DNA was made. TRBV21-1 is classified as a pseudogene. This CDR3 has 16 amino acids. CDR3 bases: TGTGCCAGCAGCAACAGGGCAGGTCCTAGCAATCAGCCCCAGCATTTT. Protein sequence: CASSNRAGPSNQPQHF.

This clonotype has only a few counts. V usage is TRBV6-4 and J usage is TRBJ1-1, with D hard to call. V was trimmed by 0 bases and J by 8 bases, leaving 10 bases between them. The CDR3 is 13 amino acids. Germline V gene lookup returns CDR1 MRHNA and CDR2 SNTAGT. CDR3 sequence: CASSDSGISEAFF. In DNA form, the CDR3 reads TGTGCCAGCAGTGACTCGGGCATCTCGGAAGCTTTCTTT.

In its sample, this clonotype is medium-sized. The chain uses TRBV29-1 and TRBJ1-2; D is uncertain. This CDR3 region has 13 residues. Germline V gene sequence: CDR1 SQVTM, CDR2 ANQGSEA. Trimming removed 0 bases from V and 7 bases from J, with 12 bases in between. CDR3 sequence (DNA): TGCAGCGTTGAAGATCCCCCTAGGAGTGGCTACACCTTC. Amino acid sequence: CSVEDPPRSGYTF.

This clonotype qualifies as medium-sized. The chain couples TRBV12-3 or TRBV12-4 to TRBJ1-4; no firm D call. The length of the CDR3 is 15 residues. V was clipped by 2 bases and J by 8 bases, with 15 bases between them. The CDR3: CASSLLSRPGEKLFF. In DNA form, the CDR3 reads TGTGCCAGCAGTTTACTCTCACGGCCGGGCGAAAAACTGTTTTTT.

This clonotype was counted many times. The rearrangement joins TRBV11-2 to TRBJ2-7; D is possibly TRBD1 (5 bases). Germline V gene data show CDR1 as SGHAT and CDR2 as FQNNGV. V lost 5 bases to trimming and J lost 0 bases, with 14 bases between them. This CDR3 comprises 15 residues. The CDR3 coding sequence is TGTGCCAGCAGCGCCCAGTCAGGGTCCTCCTACGAGCAGTACTTC. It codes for CASSAQSGSSYEQYF.

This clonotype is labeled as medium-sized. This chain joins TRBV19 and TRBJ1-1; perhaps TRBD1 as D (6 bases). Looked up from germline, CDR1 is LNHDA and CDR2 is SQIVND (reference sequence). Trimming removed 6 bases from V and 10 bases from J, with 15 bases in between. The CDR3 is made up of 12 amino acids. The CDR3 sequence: CASRAGGASAFF. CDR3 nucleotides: TGTGCCAGTAGGGCCGGGGGCGCATCAGCTTTCTTT.

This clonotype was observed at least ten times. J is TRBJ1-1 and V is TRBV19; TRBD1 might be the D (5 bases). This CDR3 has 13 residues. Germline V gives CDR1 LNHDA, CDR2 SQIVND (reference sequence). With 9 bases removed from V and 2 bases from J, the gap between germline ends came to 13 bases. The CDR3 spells CASMARTNTEAFF. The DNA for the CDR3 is TGTGCCAGCATGGCTAGGACAAACACTGAAGCTTTCTTT.

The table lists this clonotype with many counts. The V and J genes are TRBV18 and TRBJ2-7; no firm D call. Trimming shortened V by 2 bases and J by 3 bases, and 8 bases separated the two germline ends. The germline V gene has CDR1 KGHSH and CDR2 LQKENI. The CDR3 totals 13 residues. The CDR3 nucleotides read TGTGCCAGCTCACCATACGGAAACTACGAGCAGTACTTC. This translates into CASSPYGNYEQYF.

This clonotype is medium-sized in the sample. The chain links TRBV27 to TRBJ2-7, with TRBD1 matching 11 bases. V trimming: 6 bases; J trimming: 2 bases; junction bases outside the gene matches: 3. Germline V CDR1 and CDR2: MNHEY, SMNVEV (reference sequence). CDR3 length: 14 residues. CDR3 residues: CASSRDRGTYEQYF. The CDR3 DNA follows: TGTGCCAGCAGCCGGGACAGGGGGACCTACGAGCAGTACTTC.

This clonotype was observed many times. The CDR3 coding sequence is TGTGCCAGCGGGGGACAGTCAAATTCACCCCTCCACTTT. Protein product: CASGGQSNSPLHF. V is TRBV3-1 and J is TRBJ1-6; 7 bases match TRBD1. The ends lost 8 bases at V and 7 bases at J; junction bases unmatched: 5. Germline lookup yields CDR1 LGHDT and CDR2 YNNKEL (reference sequence). CDR3 length: 13 amino acids.

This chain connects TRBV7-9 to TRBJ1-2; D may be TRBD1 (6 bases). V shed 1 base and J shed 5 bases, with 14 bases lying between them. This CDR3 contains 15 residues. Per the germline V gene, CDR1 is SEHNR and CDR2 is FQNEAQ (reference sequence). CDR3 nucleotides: TGTGCCAGCAGCTTAGGGGGGGGCCAGGGGTATGGCTACACCTTC. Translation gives CASSLGGGQGYGYTF.

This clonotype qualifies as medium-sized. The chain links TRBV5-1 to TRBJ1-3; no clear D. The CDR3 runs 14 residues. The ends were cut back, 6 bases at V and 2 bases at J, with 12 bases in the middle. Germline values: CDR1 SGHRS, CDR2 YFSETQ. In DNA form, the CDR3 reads TGCGCCAGCACCATCGACTGGCCTGGAAACACCATATATTTT. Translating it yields CASTIDWPGNTIYF.